Listed below are T cell receptor beta chains from one sample, sequenced in a study of T cell responses to AZD1222 COVID-19 vaccine. Data came from immunoSEQ multiplex PCR; TCRdb stores just in-frame clones and leaves some out. The table shows some 120,000 clones, with 70% to 90% occurring only once. Material: peripheral blood, obtained on day 0 of AZD1222 vaccination. These receptors originate from an adult in good health. The CDR3 runs from the conserved cysteine through the conserved F or W.

>TRBV5-5
CASSLFGGSVEAFF
>TRBV5-1
CASSLVGDNEKLFF
>TRBV5-4
CASSPGTSGQETQYF
>TRBV11-3
CASSLALAGSYPGELFF
>TRBV27
CASKLQGPNTGELFF
>TRBV7-8
CASSFATYEQYF
>TRBV7-2
CASSAPQVLFEAFF
>TRBV7-9
CASSLGSTAATNEKLFF
>TRBV30
CANRGGGYGYTF
>TRBV7-2
CASSLGGTGSYNEQFF
>TRBV5-1
CASSWTSVDYEQYF
>TRBV7-2
CASGRGSDPYEQYF
>TRBV12-3/TRBV12-4
CASSLGTTYGYTF
>TRBV2
CASRASEKETQYF
>TRBV18
CASSTYIQVNGNTEAFF
>TRBV5-1
CASSSGSTRPYEQYF
>TRBV19
CASSIDSGGGGNQPQHF
>TRBV30
CAWGTGGNSPLHF
>TRBV7-9
CASKEGQGNTEAFF
>TRBV6-5
CASSPGTGGAFF
>TRBV6-5
CASSGDRYEQYF
>TRBV30
CAWTIRTDTQYF
>TRBV19
CASSRSPSYNEQFF
>TRBV7-2
CASSSPNTGELFF
>TRBV7-8
CASSLVSGNTEAFF
>TRBV6-2/TRBV6-3
CASSYHPSNEQFF
>TRBV11-3
CASSPREGAPTEAFF
>TRBV5-4
CASSSSGSIYF
>TRBV7-9
CASSSAGLGETQYF
>TRBV30
CAWLNPRAGANEKLFF
>TRBV19
CASTPGPLQNEKLFF
>TRBV7-6
CASSSGQGGELFF
>TRBV7-2
CASSLSVRVAGELFF
>TRBV7-2
CASSSPRASYGYTF
>TRBV5-1
CASSLVPGSSYNEQFF
>TRBV2
CASSGVGTNTGELFF
>TRBV6-2/TRBV6-3
CASSYPVPGLSMNTEAFF
>TRBV6-6
CASSFPAGGTDTQYF
>TRBV7-3
CASSPSRDNYGYTF
>TRBV6-2/TRBV6-3
CASSNRRGNYGYTF